A selection of T cell receptor beta chains follows, all from one sample in a study of early T cells in non-severe SARS-CoV-2 infection. MiXCR, run by TCRdb on the 5' RACE reads, gives a single entry per CDR3 protein. The profile shows tens of thousands of distinct CDR3 sequences, around 13% of them singletons. The sequenced sample was whole blood. The receptors derive from an adult who was a healthcare worker with PCR-confirmed SARS-CoV-2 infection or an uninfected control (not recorded which). Both conserved end residues are part of each CDR3. A D gene is named only where the DNA matches it firmly. Clone size is shown for a subset of rows, as once, few, many or a class of expanded clone.

d_call: NA; v_call: TRBV6-5; clone_size: NA; j_call: TRBJ1-2; cdr3_aa: CASRRDIDGYTF; cdr3_nt: TGTGCCAGCAGACGGGACATTGATGGCTACACCTTC
d_call: TRBD2; v_call: TRBV5-4; clone_size: NA; j_call: TRBJ2-3; cdr3_aa: CASSLGLAGGPRTDTQYF; cdr3_nt: TGTGCCAGCAGCTTGGGACTAGCGGGAGGGCCCCGCACAGATACGCAGTATTTT
d_call: NA; v_call: TRBV29-1; clone_size: few; j_call: TRBJ2-3; cdr3_aa: CSVDAGQGITDTQYF; cdr3_nt: TGCAGCGTTGATGCGGGTCAGGGGATCACAGATACGCAGTATTTT
d_call: TRBD1; v_call: TRBV5-1; clone_size: NA; j_call: TRBJ1-2; cdr3_aa: CASSQGGNGYTF; cdr3_nt: TGCGCCAGCAGCCAGGGGGGTAATGGCTACACCTTC
d_call: NA; v_call: TRBV7-9; clone_size: NA; j_call: TRBJ2-5; cdr3_aa: CASSPKYPGSEKETQYF; cdr3_nt: TGTGCCAGCAGCCCTAAGTACCCAGGGTCTGAGAAAGAGACCCAGTACTTC
d_call: NA; v_call: TRBV7-8; clone_size: many; j_call: TRBJ1-1; cdr3_aa: CASSFSQGNTEAFF; cdr3_nt: TGTGCCAGCAGCTTCTCGCAGGGGAACACTGAAGCTTTCTTT
d_call: NA; v_call: TRBV7-2; clone_size: NA; j_call: TRBJ1-1; cdr3_aa: CASSPRGGGTEAFF; cdr3_nt: TGTGCCAGCAGCCCCCGGGGAGGGGGCACTGAAGCTTTCTTT
d_call: NA; v_call: TRBV2; clone_size: NA; j_call: TRBJ1-4; cdr3_aa: CASRLRTDGKLFF; cdr3_nt: TGTGCCAGCAGGCTACGGACGGACGGGAAACTGTTTTTT
d_call: NA; v_call: TRBV11-2; clone_size: many; j_call: TRBJ1-5; cdr3_aa: CASSFQVDQPQHF; cdr3_nt: TGTGCCAGCAGCTTCCAGGTTGATCAGCCCCAGCATTTT
d_call: TRBD2; v_call: TRBV28; clone_size: few; j_call: TRBJ2-3; cdr3_aa: CASSQLAGVRGDTQYF; cdr3_nt: TGTGCCAGCAGCCAACTAGCGGGAGTTCGGGGGGATACGCAGTATTTT
d_call: TRBD1; v_call: TRBV28; clone_size: many; j_call: TRBJ1-2; cdr3_aa: CASSSLGGTGLIGYTF; cdr3_nt: TGTGCCAGCAGTTCTCTGGGAGGGACAGGGCTCATCGGCTACACCTTC
d_call: NA; v_call: TRBV2; clone_size: NA; j_call: TRBJ2-1; cdr3_aa: CASGEEVNEQFF; cdr3_nt: TGTGCCAGCGGAGAAGAGGTGAATGAGCAGTTCTTC
d_call: NA; v_call: TRBV4-1; clone_size: few; j_call: TRBJ2-1; cdr3_aa: CASSLSGLSRGNEQFF; cdr3_nt: TGCGCCAGCAGCCTTTCGGGACTCAGCCGAGGCAATGAGCAGTTCTTC
d_call: NA; v_call: TRBV5-6; clone_size: many; j_call: TRBJ1-4; cdr3_aa: CASSFLGGRNEKLFF; cdr3_nt: TGTGCCAGCAGCTTCCTTGGCGGGCGTAATGAAAAACTGTTTTTT
d_call: NA; v_call: TRBV7-9; clone_size: few; j_call: TRBJ1-1; cdr3_aa: CASSLFGAGGNEAFF; cdr3_nt: TGTGCCAGCAGCTTATTTGGGGCCGGAGGGAATGAAGCTTTCTTT
d_call: NA; v_call: TRBV7-3; clone_size: NA; j_call: TRBJ2-2; cdr3_aa: CASGLTGTGLTGELFF; cdr3_nt: TGTGCCAGCGGGCTGACAGGAACAGGTTTAACCGGGGAGCTGTTTTTT
d_call: TRBD1; v_call: TRBV12-5; clone_size: many; j_call: TRBJ2-5; cdr3_aa: CASGLSGQGWKTQYF; cdr3_nt: TGTGCTAGTGGTTTGTCGGGACAGGGGTGGAAGACCCAGTACTTC
d_call: NA; v_call: TRBV11-2; clone_size: many; j_call: TRBJ2-2; cdr3_aa: CASSLSRWRGRPGELFF; cdr3_nt: TGTGCCAGCAGCTTAAGTCGTTGGAGGGGGCGCCCCGGGGAGCTGTTTTTT
d_call: NA; v_call: TRBV19; clone_size: few; j_call: TRBJ2-2; cdr3_aa: CASSIDSGELFF; cdr3_nt: TGTGCCAGTAGTATAGATTCCGGGGAGCTGTTTTTT
d_call: NA; v_call: TRBV7-2; clone_size: few; j_call: TRBJ1-2; cdr3_aa: CASSSGAKKPNYGYTF; cdr3_nt: TGTGCCAGCAGCTCGGGGGCGAAAAAACCAAACTATGGCTACACCTTC
d_call: NA; v_call: TRBV6-5; clone_size: few; j_call: TRBJ1-1; cdr3_aa: CASTNTGSQNTEAFF; cdr3_nt: TGTGCCAGCACTAATACGGGTTCTCAGAACACTGAAGCTTTCTTT
d_call: TRBD1; v_call: TRBV20-1; clone_size: many; j_call: TRBJ2-7; cdr3_aa: CSASRRQGSNEQYF; cdr3_nt: TGCAGTGCTAGCCGCAGACAGGGATCGAACGAGCAGTACTTC
d_call: NA; v_call: TRBV20-1; clone_size: NA; j_call: TRBJ1-5; cdr3_aa: CSAREGGNQPQHF; cdr3_nt: TGCAGTGCTAGAGAGGGGGGGAATCAGCCCCAGCATTTT
d_call: NA; v_call: TRBV7-9; clone_size: NA; j_call: TRBJ1-1; cdr3_aa: CASSLALTRNTEAFF; cdr3_nt: TGTGCCAGCAGCTTAGCCCTCACAAGGAACACTGAAGCTTTCTTT
d_call: TRBD1; v_call: TRBV28; clone_size: NA; j_call: TRBJ1-2; cdr3_aa: CASSLIGGNGYTF; cdr3_nt: TGTGCCAGCAGTTTAATAGGGGGCAATGGCTACACCTTC
d_call: NA; v_call: TRBV12-3/TRBV12-4; clone_size: many; j_call: TRBJ2-2; cdr3_aa: CASSPGERRNTGELFF; cdr3_nt: TGTGCCAGCAGCCCCGGGGAGCGCAGGAACACCGGGGAGCTGTTTTTT
d_call: TRBD2; v_call: TRBV11-2; clone_size: many; j_call: TRBJ2-1; cdr3_aa: CASSVLAGGWDEQFF; cdr3_nt: TGTGCCAGCAGCGTACTAGCGGGAGGGTGGGATGAGCAGTTCTTC
d_call: TRBD1; v_call: TRBV5-1; clone_size: few; j_call: TRBJ1-5; cdr3_aa: CASSLETGSGQPQHF; cdr3_nt: TGCGCCAGCAGCTTGGAGACAGGGAGTGGCCAGCCCCAGCATTTT
d_call: NA; v_call: TRBV29-1; clone_size: NA; j_call: TRBJ1-2; cdr3_aa: CSVETRDGGYGYTF; cdr3_nt: TGCAGCGTAGAAACCCGGGACGGCGGGTATGGCTACACCTTC
d_call: NA; v_call: TRBV5-1; clone_size: many; j_call: TRBJ1-1; cdr3_aa: CASSLDRAMYTEAFF; cdr3_nt: TGCGCCAGCAGCTTGGACAGGGCGATGTACACTGAAGCTTTCTTT
d_call: NA; v_call: TRBV7-8; clone_size: many; j_call: TRBJ1-1; cdr3_aa: CASSVAAREAFF; cdr3_nt: TGTGCCAGCAGCGTAGCTGCCCGGGAAGCTTTCTTT
d_call: NA; v_call: TRBV5-1; clone_size: many; j_call: TRBJ1-2; cdr3_aa: CASSLDRTSYGYTF; cdr3_nt: TGCGCCAGCAGCTTGGACCGGACCTCCTATGGCTACACCTTC
d_call: NA; v_call: TRBV9; clone_size: many; j_call: TRBJ2-1; cdr3_aa: CASSVGAGVVPYNEQFF; cdr3_nt: TGTGCCAGCAGCGTAGGGGCAGGGGTTGTCCCCTACAATGAGCAGTTCTTC
d_call: NA; v_call: TRBV27; clone_size: many; j_call: TRBJ2-3; cdr3_aa: CASKRTDTQYF; cdr3_nt: TGTGCCAGCAAAAGGACAGATACGCAGTATTTT
d_call: TRBD1; v_call: TRBV20-1; clone_size: many; j_call: TRBJ1-1; cdr3_aa: CSAVDRAEAFF; cdr3_nt: TGCAGTGCTGTCGACAGGGCTGAAGCTTTCTTT
d_call: TRBD1; v_call: TRBV5-1; clone_size: NA; j_call: TRBJ2-1; cdr3_aa: CASSFHRGSDNEQFF; cdr3_nt: TGCGCCAGCAGCTTCCACAGGGGGAGTGACAATGAGCAGTTCTTC
d_call: TRBD2; v_call: TRBV2; clone_size: NA; j_call: TRBJ2-2; cdr3_aa: CARAKRNGGYTGELFF; cdr3_nt: TGTGCCAGGGCTAAGCGGAACGGGGGGTACACCGGGGAGCTGTTTTTT
d_call: NA; v_call: TRBV6-5; clone_size: many; j_call: TRBJ1-6; cdr3_aa: CASSYRDPRYSPLHF; cdr3_nt: TGTGCCAGCAGTTACAGGGATCCCCGATATTCACCCCTCCACTTT
d_call: NA; v_call: TRBV20-1; clone_size: many; j_call: TRBJ1-6; cdr3_aa: CSARARGVRDNSPLHF; cdr3_nt: TGCAGTGCTAGAGCTCGGGGGGTAAGGGATAATTCACCCCTCCACTTT
d_call: NA; v_call: TRBV29-1; clone_size: few; j_call: TRBJ1-1; cdr3_aa: CSVQPRGRTEAFF; cdr3_nt: TGCAGCGTTCAGCCCCGAGGGAGGACTGAAGCTTTCTTT
d_call: NA; v_call: TRBV18; clone_size: many; j_call: TRBJ1-5; cdr3_aa: CASSPSYREDQPQHF; cdr3_nt: TGTGCCAGCTCACCTTCCTACAGGGAGGATCAGCCCCAGCATTTT
d_call: NA; v_call: TRBV6-6; clone_size: NA; j_call: TRBJ2-7; cdr3_aa: CASSYGYGEQYF; cdr3_nt: TGTGCCAGCAGTTACGGCTACGGGGAGCAGTACTTC
d_call: TRBD1; v_call: TRBV28; clone_size: NA; j_call: TRBJ2-3; cdr3_aa: CASLQGTDTQYF; cdr3_nt: TGTGCCAGCCTACAGGGGACAGATACGCAGTATTTT
d_call: TRBD1; v_call: TRBV29-1; clone_size: few; j_call: TRBJ1-2; cdr3_aa: CSVGTANYGYTF; cdr3_nt: TGCAGCGTCGGGACAGCTAACTATGGCTACACCTTC
d_call: NA; v_call: TRBV4-1; clone_size: many; j_call: TRBJ2-1; cdr3_aa: CASSQWDNEQFF; cdr3_nt: TGCGCCAGCAGCCAATGGGACAATGAGCAGTTCTTC
d_call: TRBD1; v_call: TRBV20-1; clone_size: many; j_call: TRBJ1-5; cdr3_aa: CSATDRVNQPQHF; cdr3_nt: TGCAGTGCTACCGACAGGGTCAATCAGCCCCAGCATTTT
d_call: TRBD2; v_call: TRBV20-1; clone_size: many; j_call: TRBJ2-1; cdr3_aa: CSAPAVGAGAHYNEQFF; cdr3_nt: TGCAGTGCTCCCGCCGTAGGAGCGGGGGCCCACTACAATGAGCAGTTCTTC
d_call: NA; v_call: TRBV28; clone_size: NA; j_call: TRBJ2-7; cdr3_aa: CASLQRYEQYF; cdr3_nt: TGTGCCAGCCTGCAGCGCTACGAGCAGTACTTC
d_call: NA; v_call: TRBV20-1; clone_size: few; j_call: TRBJ1-1; cdr3_aa: CSAIPGRNTEVFF; cdr3_nt: TGCAGTGCCATTCCGGGACGGAACACTGAAGTTTTCTTT
d_call: TRBD1; v_call: TRBV9; clone_size: NA; j_call: TRBJ1-1; cdr3_aa: CASSARQGHLDTEAFF; cdr3_nt: TGTGCCAGCAGCGCTCGACAGGGCCACCTGGACACTGAAGCTTTCTTT
d_call: NA; v_call: TRBV7-3; clone_size: few; j_call: TRBJ2-3; cdr3_aa: CASSLALTDTQYF; cdr3_nt: TGTGCCAGCAGCCTTGCTCTTACAGATACGCAGTATTTT
d_call: TRBD1; v_call: TRBV5-4; clone_size: NA; j_call: TRBJ2-3; cdr3_aa: CASGITLTGGPDTQYF; cdr3_nt: TGTGCCAGCGGCATAACTCTGACAGGGGGCCCAGATACGCAGTATTTT